These 9 T cell receptor beta chains originate from one sample sequenced in a study of cytomegalovirus exposure and HLA in healthy donors. PCR amplification relied on 60 Vbeta primers (plus 13 Jbeta primers). The repertoire was sequenced with immunoSEQ multiplex PCR; TCRdb's copy has only in-frame clones and lacks some. The sample comprises about 190,000 clones, roughly nine tenths of which are singletons, and 1% to 1.4% rests with the top ten. The sample comprised PBMCs. These receptors were taken from a boy aged 2-9 years in good health and CMV-seronegative.

This clone was counted only a few times. J is TRBJ2-3 and V is TRBV5-8; a weak D match, TRBD2 (6 bases). The CDR3 is 18 residues long. Trimming took off 2 bases at V and 0 bases at J, with 19 bases between the two ends. Germline V gives CDR1 SGHTS, CDR2 YDEGEE. In DNA, the CDR3 is TGTGCCAGCAGCTTCCCCGGGACTGTGGACTATAGCACAGATACGCAGTATTTT. Translation: CASSFPGTVDYSTDTQYF. Together with reference TRBV5-8 and TRBJ2-3, the CDR3 gives the full variable domain: EAGVTQSPTHLIKTRGQQATLRCSPISGHTSVYWYQQALGLGLQFLLWYDEGEERNRGNFPPRFSGRQFPNYSSELNVNALELEDSALYLCASSFPGTVDYSTDTQYFGPGTRLTVL.

This clone was picked up a small number of times. V is TRBV6-5 and J is TRBJ1-2; D perhaps matches TRBD1 (5 bases). Germline loops: CDR1 MNHEY, CDR2 SVGAGI. V was cut by 6 bases and J by 8 bases, with 16 bases left in between. CDR3 length equals 13 residues. In DNA form, the CDR3 reads TGTGCCAGCAGCCCATCAGGGACTAAGGGCTACACCTTC. It specifies CASSPSGTKGYTF.

The chain carries TRBV10-3 and TRBJ2-5, with TRBD2 matching over 7 bases. The last part of the DNA fits TRBJ2-7 better; the J call may be wrong. This CDR3 spans 13 amino acids. Germline V gene data show CDR1 as ENHRY and CDR2 as SYGVKD. The CDR3 sequence: CAISGTRNYEQYF. CDR3 nucleotides: TGTGCCATCAGTGGGACTAGAAACTACGAGCAGTACTTC.

Comments on this clone: Given the absence of the conserved phenylalanine or tryptophan at the CDR3 end, a read error is likely. The V call is TRBV28, the J call TRBJ1-2; 7 bases fit TRBD1. After removal of 4 bases from V and 4 bases from J, the junction contained 9 bases not matched to a gene. This CDR3 is built from 15 residues. Germline values: CDR1 MDHEN, CDR2 SYDVKM. The CDR3 sequence is CASSSLPGGGYGYTL. CDR3 bases: TGTGCCAGCAGTTCGTTGCCAGGGGGAGGCTATGGCTACACCCTC.

The J gene is TRBJ2-5, the V gene TRBV27, with TRBD1 identical over 11 bases. Matching the DNA end better, TRBJ2-7 makes the J call doubtful. This CDR3 comprises 14 residues. The germline CDR1 and CDR2 sequences are MNHEY and SMNVEV (reference sequence). For the CDR3, the DNA is TGTGCCAGGGCGTCCGGGACAGGGGGCTACGAGCAGTACTTC. Translation gives CARASGTGGYEQYF.

J is TRBJ2-5 and V is TRBV7-2; tentative D call: TRBD2 (6 bases). Germline CDR1 SGHTA, CDR2 FQGNSA. The CDR3 spans 16 residues. Between the trimmed V and J ends, which lost 1 base and 7 bases, there was a span of 19 bases. The CDR3 is CASSLVLGGTRVTQYF. CDR3 sequence (DNA): TGTGCCAGCAGCTTAGTTTTAGGCGGGACTCGTGTGACCCAGTACTTC. The full variable domain, rest sourced from reference TRBV7-2 and TRBJ2-5, is GAGVSQSPSNKVTEKGKDVELRCDPISGHTALYWYRQSLGQGLEFLIYFQGNSAPDKSGLPSDRFSAERTGGSVSTLTIQRTQQEDSAVYLCASSLVLGGTRVTQYFGPGTRLLVL.

The J gene is TRBJ2-2, the V gene TRBV28; 9 bases are shared with TRBD2. Germline V lookup: CDR1 MDHEN, CDR2 SYDVKM. CDR3 length: 15 amino acids. Unmatched junction bases numbered 6, after V lost 3 bases and J lost 7 bases. CDR3: CASSFLREGVGELFF. CDR3 nucleotide sequence: TGTGCCAGCAGTTTCTTGCGGGAGGGAGTCGGGGAGCTGTTTTTT.

V is TRBV18 and J is TRBJ2-7, with 14 bases that match TRBD2. V shed 3 bases and J 5 bases; nucleotides not matched to a gene: 3. CDR1 is KGHSH and CDR2 is LQKENI in the germline V gene. The CDR3 covers 15 residues. CDR3: CASSPTSGRANEQYF. Written as DNA, the CDR3 is TGTGCCAGCTCACCGACTAGCGGGAGGGCTAACGAGCAGTACTTC.

The chain links TRBV5-4 to TRBJ1-1; 10 bases agree with TRBD1. CDR3 size: 17 residues. V trimming: 4 bases; J trimming: 4 bases; junction bases outside the gene matches: 13. Germline lookup yields CDR1 SGHNT and CDR2 YYREEE (reference sequence). DNA for the CDR3: TGTGCCAGCAGCCGGCCTGACAGGGGGCGAGGGAGCACTGAAGCTTTCTTT. Its protein is CASSRPDRGRGSTEAFF.